Listed below are T cell receptor beta chains from one sample, sequenced in a study of identifying expanded T cells in peripheral blood. Profiled with immunoSEQ multiplex PCR; TCRdb holds only in-frame clones, not every one. Found here are approximately 130,000 clones, 75% to 90% of them singletons; the top ten hold roughly 7.9%. The material sequenced was blood. Source of these receptors: a person aged 18-69 years in good health. Each CDR3 is given with its conserved first and last residue. The D gene is left open where the match is weak. Expanded clones are given a class, and other clones once, few, many or no size at all.

CDR3 protein	CDR3 DNA	V gene	clone size	J gene	D gene
CANSEAGGDEQYF	TGTGCCAACTCCGAAGCGGGAGGGGACGAGCAGTACTTC	TRBV10-3	few	TRBJ2-7	TRBD2
CAIDPGGANTEAFF	TGTGCCATCGATCCTGGCGGAGCTAACACTGAAGCTTTCTTT	TRBV10-3	once	TRBJ1-1	.
CASSERTLNTEAFF	TGTGCCAGCAGTGAGAGGACGCTAAACACTGAAGCTTTCTTT	TRBV2	.	TRBJ1-1	.
CASSFTVPPNKGANVLTF	TGTGCCAGCAGCTTTACAGTTCCACCGAACAAAGGGGCCAACGTCCTGACTTTC	TRBV7-3	.	TRBJ2-6	.
CASSSTPDRGGEQYF	TGCGCCAGCAGCTCCACACCGGACAGGGGCGGCGAGCAGTACTTC	TRBV5-1	.	TRBJ2-7	TRBD1
CASINRGNGNTIYF	TGTGCCAGCATAAACAGGGGGAATGGAAACACCATATATTTT	TRBV6-5	.	TRBJ1-3	TRBD1
CASSVRDRPPNYGYTF	TGTGCCAGCAGCGTAAGGGACAGACCACCAAACTATGGCTACACCTTC	TRBV9	.	TRBJ1-2	TRBD1
CASSLVIRGGYTF	TGTGCCAGCAGCTTAGTGATTCGGGGTGGCTACACCTTC	TRBV7-2	.	TRBJ1-2	.
CASSQADRAPDTQYF	TGCGCCAGCAGCCAAGCTGACAGGGCTCCAGATACGCAGTATTTT	TRBV4-3	.	TRBJ2-3	TRBD1
CASIKFGTANYGYTF	TGTGCCAGCATTAAATTCGGGACAGCTAACTATGGCTACACCTTC	TRBV28	once	TRBJ1-2	TRBD1
CASSPRPGGYEQYF	TGTGCCAGCTCACCAAGGCCAGGGGGCTACGAGCAGTACTTC	TRBV18	once	TRBJ2-7	TRBD1
CASSVLNPHNEQFF	TGTGCCAGCAGCGTCCTGAATCCCCACAATGAGCAGTTCTTC	TRBV5-4	once	TRBJ2-1	.
CASSRNSEVKLFF	TGTGCCAGCAGTCGGAACAGTGAGGTTAAACTGTTTTTT	TRBV7-9	.	TRBJ1-4	.